Shown below are 3 T cell receptor beta chains from a single sample sequenced in a study of CD8 T cells in Susac syndrome. It was with random hexamers that about 0.45 to 1 ug RNA was reverse transcribed. TCRdb processed the immunoSEQ multiplex PCR reads anew with MiXCR; each CDR3 protein has one entry. The sample holds 150,000 to 200,000 distinct CDR3 sequences, 90% to 97% seen once. Specimen: CD4+ T cells from PBMCs. Receptors originate from a human donor with multiple sclerosis.

This clonotype is a singleton in its sample. J is TRBJ1-5 and V is TRBV9; D possibly corresponds to TRBD1 (5 bases). Trimming stripped 3 bases from V and 3 bases from J, with 10 bases between. CDR3 size: 14 residues. Germline CDR1 reads SGDLS; CDR2 reads YYNGEE. In DNA form, the CDR3 reads TGTGCCAGCAGCGCGGGACCTTTCAATCAGCCCCAGCATTTT. Amino acid sequence: CASSAGPFNQPQHF.

The CDR3 bases are TGTGCCAGCAGCCAAGTTTGGGGCAATGAGCAGTTCTTC. Its translation is CASSQVWGNEQFF. The rearrangement uses TRBV14 and TRBJ2-1; D is uncertain. Germline values: CDR1 SGHDN, CDR2 FVKESK. CDR3 length equals 13 residues. Trimming took off 1 base at V and 6 bases at J, with 7 bases between the two ends.

This clonotype was seen only once. The chain carries TRBV5-1 and TRBJ2-3; D unclear. Trimming cost V 6 bases and J 2 bases, with 16 bases left between them. There are 15 residues in the CDR3. Germline loops: CDR1 SGHRS, CDR2 YFSETQ. The CDR3 region is CASILPRPTTDTQYF. CDR3 bases: TGCGCCAGCATCCTCCCTCGGCCCACCACAGATACGCAGTATTTT.